The rows below give T cell receptor beta chains drawn from one sample of a study of T-cell reconstitution after alpha-beta-depleted transplantation in children. From the PCR reads, TCRdb called clonotypes with MiXCR, one entry per CDR3 protein. The data show about 360,000 distinct CDR3 sequences, 10% to 15% seen once. Material: PBMCs, obtained from the stem cell graft. Receptors were obtained from a human donor who donated a stem cell graft to a child with Fanconi anemia. Each CDR3 is given with its conserved first and last residue. A D gene is named only where the DNA matches it firmly. Rows may omit the clone size; those that give it use once, few, many or a size class.

CDR3aa: CSVPGQPLTDTQYF; CDR3nt: TGCAGCGTTCCGGGACAGCCCCTGACAGATACGCAGTATTTT; v_gene: TRBV29-1; abundance: few; d_gene: TRBD1; j_gene: TRBJ2-3
CDR3aa: CASTRLGTGGGNEQFF; CDR3nt: TGTGCCAGCACCCGACTCGGGACAGGAGGGGGCAATGAGCAGTTCTTC; v_gene: TRBV14; abundance: many; d_gene: TRBD1; j_gene: TRBJ2-1
CDR3aa: CASSYGPLGEQFF; CDR3nt: TGTGCCAGCAGTTACGGACCCCTCGGGGAGCAGTTCTTC; v_gene: TRBV6-2/TRBV6-3; abundance: few; d_gene: NA; j_gene: TRBJ2-1
CDR3aa: CASSPTDNTEAFF; CDR3nt: TGTGCCAGCAGCCCGACGGACAACACTGAAGCTTTCTTT; v_gene: TRBV27; abundance: many; d_gene: NA; j_gene: TRBJ1-1
CDR3aa: CASSLGTGREQPQHF; CDR3nt: TGCGCCAGCAGCTTGGGAACAGGGCGGGAGCAGCCCCAGCATTTT; v_gene: TRBV5-1; abundance: NA; d_gene: NA; j_gene: TRBJ1-5
CDR3aa: CASSQDLGGREAFF; CDR3nt: TGTGCCAGCAGCCAAGATCTCGGGGGACGCGAAGCTTTCTTT; v_gene: TRBV3-1; abundance: NA; d_gene: NA; j_gene: TRBJ1-1
CDR3aa: CSAYDRIRGGNQPQHF; CDR3nt: TGCAGTGCATACGATCGGATCAGGGGCGGCAATCAGCCCCAGCATTTT; v_gene: TRBV20-1; abundance: few; d_gene: NA; j_gene: TRBJ1-5
CDR3aa: CASSVSQVGAEQYF; CDR3nt: TGTGCCAGCAGCGTAAGCCAGGTCGGAGCCGAGCAGTACTTC; v_gene: TRBV9; abundance: NA; d_gene: NA; j_gene: TRBJ2-7
CDR3aa: CASSLRGGILDEQFF; CDR3nt: TGCGCCAGCAGCTTGCGAGGGGGAATCCTGGATGAGCAGTTCTTC; v_gene: TRBV5-1; abundance: many; d_gene: NA; j_gene: TRBJ2-1
CDR3aa: CAWSTSYEQYF; CDR3nt: TGTGCCTGGAGTACCAGCTACGAGCAGTACTTC; v_gene: TRBV30; abundance: NA; d_gene: NA; j_gene: TRBJ2-7
CDR3aa: CARGLSRDSSNTGELFF; CDR3nt: TGTGCCAGGGGATTAAGTCGGGACAGTTCGAACACCGGGGAGCTGTTTTTT; v_gene: TRBV7-8; abundance: NA; d_gene: TRBD1; j_gene: TRBJ2-2
CDR3aa: CASSYSRGGVAFF; CDR3nt: TGTGCCAGCAGTTACTCAAGGGGCGGGGTAGCTTTCTTT; v_gene: TRBV6-5; abundance: many; d_gene: NA; j_gene: TRBJ1-1
CDR3aa: CASSLEGSGGNTEAFF; CDR3nt: TGCGCCAGCAGCTTGGAAGGTTCTGGGGGGAACACTGAAGCTTTCTTT; v_gene: TRBV5-1; abundance: many; d_gene: NA; j_gene: TRBJ1-1
CDR3aa: CASSLPGTGEKLFF; CDR3nt: TGTGCCAGCAGCCTGCCCGGGACAGGGGAAAAACTGTTTTTT; v_gene: TRBV6-2/TRBV6-3; abundance: NA; d_gene: TRBD1; j_gene: TRBJ1-4
CDR3aa: CASSWGGRVGNQPQHF; CDR3nt: TGTGCCAGCAGTTGGGGCGGACGGGTGGGCAATCAGCCCCAGCATTTT; v_gene: TRBV6-5; abundance: NA; d_gene: NA; j_gene: TRBJ1-5
CDR3aa: CASILGVLGTQYF; CDR3nt: TGTGCCAGCATCCTGGGGGTACTGGGGACCCAGTACTTC; v_gene: TRBV2; abundance: many; d_gene: NA; j_gene: TRBJ2-5
CDR3aa: CSAGPSGGAGETQYF; CDR3nt: TGCAGTGCCGGCCCAAGCGGGGGGGCGGGGGAGACCCAGTACTTC; v_gene: TRBV20-1; abundance: NA; d_gene: TRBD2; j_gene: TRBJ2-5
CDR3aa: CATSRDRDQETQYF; CDR3nt: TGTGCCACCAGCAGAGACAGAGACCAAGAGACCCAGTACTTC; v_gene: TRBV15; abundance: few; d_gene: NA; j_gene: TRBJ2-5
CDR3aa: CASSLTREKLFF; CDR3nt: TGTGCCAGCAGCTTGACCCGTGAAAAACTGTTTTTT; v_gene: TRBV5-5; abundance: NA; d_gene: NA; j_gene: TRBJ1-4
CDR3aa: CASRRSGSTYGYTF; CDR3nt: TGTGCCAGCCGCCGATCAGGGTCGACCTATGGCTACACCTTC; v_gene: TRBV19; abundance: few; d_gene: NA; j_gene: TRBJ1-2
CDR3aa: CASSNSYEQYF; CDR3nt: TGTGCCAGCAGCAACAGCTACGAGCAGTACTTC; v_gene: TRBV6-1; abundance: NA; d_gene: NA; j_gene: TRBJ2-7
CDR3aa: CSAGWEVTDTQYF; CDR3nt: TGCAGTGCTGGGTGGGAGGTCACAGATACGCAGTATTTT; v_gene: TRBV20-1; abundance: many; d_gene: NA; j_gene: TRBJ2-3